This T cell receptor (beta chain) comes out of a study of identical twins. Study results and caveats: For out-of-frame alpha sequences shared by twins, low generation probability was in excess. With monozygotic twins, out-of-frame TCR alpha sharing exceeded what models estimated. Analyses of zero insertions could, in part, be confounded by invariant MAIT and iNKT cells.

The table lists this clonotype with many counts. Its antigen remains unidentified. TCRdb fed the 5' RACE reads into MiXCR, producing one record per CDR3 protein. The repertoire holds some 630,000 distinct CDR3 sequences, with just over 7% as singletons. Trimming cost V 2 bases and J 6 bases, with 13 bases left between them. This CDR3 has 14 residues. Germline CDR1 is MGHRA and CDR2 is YSYEKL. This same sample was also part of a study on yellow fever vaccine responses in identical twins.

The chain employs TRBV4-1 and TRBJ2-5; no clear D gene. Sequenced material: PBMCs. The TCR comes from a woman between 18 and 29 years old in good health. CDR3 loop: CASSQTPSEKTQYF. CDR3 nucleotides: TGCGCCAGCAGCCAAACTCCGTCTGAGAAGACCCAGTACTTC.